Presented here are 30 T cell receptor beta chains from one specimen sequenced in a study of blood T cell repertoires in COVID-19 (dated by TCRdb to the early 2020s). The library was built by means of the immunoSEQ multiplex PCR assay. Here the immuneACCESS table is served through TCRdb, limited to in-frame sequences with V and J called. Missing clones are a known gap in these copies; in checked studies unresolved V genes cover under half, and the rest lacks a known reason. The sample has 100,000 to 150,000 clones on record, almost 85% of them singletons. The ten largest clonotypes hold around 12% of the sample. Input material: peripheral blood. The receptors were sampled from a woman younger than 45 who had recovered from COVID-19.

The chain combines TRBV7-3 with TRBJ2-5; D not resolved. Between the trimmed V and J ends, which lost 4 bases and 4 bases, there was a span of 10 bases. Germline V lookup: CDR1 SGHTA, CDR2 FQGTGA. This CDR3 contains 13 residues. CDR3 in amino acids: CASSYRPGETQYF. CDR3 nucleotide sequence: TGTGCCAGCAGCTACCGTCCAGGAGAGACCCAGTACTTC. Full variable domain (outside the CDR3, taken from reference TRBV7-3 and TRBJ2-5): GAGVSQTPSNKVTEKGKYVELRCDPISGHTALYWYRQSLGQGPEFLIYFQGTGAADDSGLPNDRFFAVRPEGSVSTLKIQRTERGDSAVYLCASSYRPGETQYFGPGTRLLVL.

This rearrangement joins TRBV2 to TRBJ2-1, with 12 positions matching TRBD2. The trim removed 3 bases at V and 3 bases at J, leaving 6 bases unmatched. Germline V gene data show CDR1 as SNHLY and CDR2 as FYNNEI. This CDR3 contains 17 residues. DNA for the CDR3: TGTGCCAGCAGTGAGGTTGGACTAGCGGGGATCTACAATGAGCAGTTCTTC. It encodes CASSEVGLAGIYNEQFF.

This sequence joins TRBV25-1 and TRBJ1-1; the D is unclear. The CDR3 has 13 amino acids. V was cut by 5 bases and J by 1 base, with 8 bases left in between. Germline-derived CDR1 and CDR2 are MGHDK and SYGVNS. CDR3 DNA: TGTGCCAGCAGTTCAAGAGGGAACACTGAAGCTTTCTTT. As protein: CASSSRGNTEAFF.

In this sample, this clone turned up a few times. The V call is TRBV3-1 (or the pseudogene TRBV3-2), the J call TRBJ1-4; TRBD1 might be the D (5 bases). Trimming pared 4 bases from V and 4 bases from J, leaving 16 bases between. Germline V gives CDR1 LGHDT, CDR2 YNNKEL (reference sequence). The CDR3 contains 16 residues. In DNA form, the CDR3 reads TGTGCCAGCAGCCCCAGTGGGGGAGGGCTTAATGAAAAACTGTTTTTT. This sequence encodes CASSPSGGGLNEKLFF.

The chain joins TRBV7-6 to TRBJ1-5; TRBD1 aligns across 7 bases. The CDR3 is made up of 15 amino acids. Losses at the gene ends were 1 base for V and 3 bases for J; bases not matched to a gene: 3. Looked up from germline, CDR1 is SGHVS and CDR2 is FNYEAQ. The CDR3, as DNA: TGTGCCAGCAGCTTAGAAGGGGGCTACAATCAGCCCCAGCATTTT. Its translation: CASSLEGGYNQPQHF.

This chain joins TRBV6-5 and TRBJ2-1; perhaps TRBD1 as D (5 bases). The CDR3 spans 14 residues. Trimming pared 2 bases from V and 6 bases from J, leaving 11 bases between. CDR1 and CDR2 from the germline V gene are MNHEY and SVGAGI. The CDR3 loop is CASSYGPDSNEQFF. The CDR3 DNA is TGTGCCAGCAGTTACGGCCCCGACAGCAATGAGCAGTTCTTC.

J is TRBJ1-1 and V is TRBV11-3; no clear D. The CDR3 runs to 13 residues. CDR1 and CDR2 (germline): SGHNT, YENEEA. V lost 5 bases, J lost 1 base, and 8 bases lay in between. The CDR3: CASSQQRNTEAFF. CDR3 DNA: TGTGCCAGCAGCCAGCAGCGGAACACTGAAGCTTTCTTT.

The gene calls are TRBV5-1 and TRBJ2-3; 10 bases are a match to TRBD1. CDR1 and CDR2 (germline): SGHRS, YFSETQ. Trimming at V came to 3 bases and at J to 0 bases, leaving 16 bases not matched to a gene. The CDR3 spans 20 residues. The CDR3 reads CASSWPGQGRPITSTDTQYF. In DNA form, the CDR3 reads TGCGCCAGCAGCTGGCCGGGACAGGGGCGTCCTATTACTAGCACAGATACGCAGTATTTT.

In DNA, the CDR3 is TGTGCCAGCAGCCCCTGGGACAGGATGAACACTGAAGCTTTCTTT. Translated: CASSPWDRMNTEAFF. The rearrangement joins TRBV9 to TRBJ1-1; 8 nucleotides match TRBD1. Germline trimming cut 4 bases from V and 0 bases from J; bases unmatched to any gene: 5. The CDR3 is 15 residues long. Germline CDR1 and CDR2: SGDLS and YYNGEE.

CDR3 region: CASSIASIGGTGELFF. CDR3 in DNA: TGTGCCAGTAGTATAGCTTCGATCGGGGGAACCGGGGAGCTGTTTTTT. The genes are TRBV19 and TRBJ2-2; tentative D call: TRBD2 (6 bases). V lost 1 base and J 5 bases, leaving 14 bases between the germline ends. Germline CDR1 LNHDA, CDR2 SQIVND (reference sequence). This CDR3 spans 16 amino acids.

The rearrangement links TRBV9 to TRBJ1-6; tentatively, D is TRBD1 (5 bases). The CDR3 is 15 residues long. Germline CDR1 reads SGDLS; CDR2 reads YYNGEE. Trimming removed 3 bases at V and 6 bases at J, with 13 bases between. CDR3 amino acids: CASSGGPGFNSPLHF. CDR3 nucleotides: TGTGCCAGCAGCGGAGGCCCAGGGTTTAATTCACCCCTCCACTTT.

Written as DNA, the CDR3 is TGTGCCAGCTCCTGGGGCGGACCCTACGAGCAGTACTTC. Protein: CASSWGGPYEQYF. V gene TRBV2 combines with J gene TRBJ2-7, with D perhaps matching TRBD1 (5 bases). The CDR3 covers 13 residues. V was trimmed by 8 bases and J by 2 bases, leaving 13 bases between them. CDR1 is SNHLY, CDR2 FYNNEI, per germline.

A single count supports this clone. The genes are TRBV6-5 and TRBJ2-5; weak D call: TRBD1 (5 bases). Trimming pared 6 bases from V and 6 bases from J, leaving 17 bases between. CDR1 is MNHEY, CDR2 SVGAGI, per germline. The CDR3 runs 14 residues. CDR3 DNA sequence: TGTGCCAGCAGCACGGTTAGGGGTAGACAGACCCAGTACTTC. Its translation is CASSTVRGRQTQYF.

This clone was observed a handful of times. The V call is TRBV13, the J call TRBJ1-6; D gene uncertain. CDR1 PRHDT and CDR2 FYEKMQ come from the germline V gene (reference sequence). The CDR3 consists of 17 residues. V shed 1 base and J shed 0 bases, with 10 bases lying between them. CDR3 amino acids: CASSLEQTSSYNSPLHF. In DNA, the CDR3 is TGTGCCAGCAGCTTAGAACAGACAAGCTCCTATAATTCACCCCTCCACTTT.

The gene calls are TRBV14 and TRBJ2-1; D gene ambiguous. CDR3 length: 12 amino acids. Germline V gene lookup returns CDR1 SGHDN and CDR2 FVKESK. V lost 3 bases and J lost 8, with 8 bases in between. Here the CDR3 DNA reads TGTGCCAGCAGCCATGCCGGAGATGAGCAGTTCTTC. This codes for CASSHAGDEQFF.

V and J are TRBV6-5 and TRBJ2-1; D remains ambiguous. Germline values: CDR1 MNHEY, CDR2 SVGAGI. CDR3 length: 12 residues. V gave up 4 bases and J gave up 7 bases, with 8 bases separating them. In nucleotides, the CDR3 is TGTGCCAGCAGTTCAGAGAGGAATGAGCAGTTCTTC. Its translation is CASSSERNEQFF.

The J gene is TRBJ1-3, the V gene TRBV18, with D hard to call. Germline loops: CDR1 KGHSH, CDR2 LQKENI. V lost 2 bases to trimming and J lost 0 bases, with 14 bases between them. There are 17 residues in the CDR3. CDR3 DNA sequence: TGTGCCAGCTCACCAGAGAGAGTAGGGAGCTCTGGAAACACCATATATTTT. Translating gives CASSPERVGSSGNTIYF.

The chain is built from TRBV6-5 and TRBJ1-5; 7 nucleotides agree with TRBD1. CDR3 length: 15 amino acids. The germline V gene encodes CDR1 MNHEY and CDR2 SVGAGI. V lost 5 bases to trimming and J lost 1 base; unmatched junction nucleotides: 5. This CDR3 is CASSPTGTSNQPQHF. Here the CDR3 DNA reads TGTGCCAGCAGTCCGACAGGGACAAGCAATCAGCCCCAGCATTTT.

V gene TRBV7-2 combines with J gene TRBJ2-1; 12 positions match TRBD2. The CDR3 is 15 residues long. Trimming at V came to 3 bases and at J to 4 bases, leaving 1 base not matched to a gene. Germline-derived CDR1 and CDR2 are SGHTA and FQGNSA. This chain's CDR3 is CASSFGLAGYNEQFF. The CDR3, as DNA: TGTGCCAGCAGCTTTGGACTAGCGGGGTACAATGAGCAGTTCTTC.

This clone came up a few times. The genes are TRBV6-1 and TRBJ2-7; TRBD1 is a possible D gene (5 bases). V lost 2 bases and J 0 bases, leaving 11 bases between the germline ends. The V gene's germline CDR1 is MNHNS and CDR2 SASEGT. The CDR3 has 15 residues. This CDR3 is CASSEWGRSSYEQYF. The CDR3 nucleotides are TGTGCCAGCAGTGAATGGGGCAGGAGCTCCTACGAGCAGTACTTC.

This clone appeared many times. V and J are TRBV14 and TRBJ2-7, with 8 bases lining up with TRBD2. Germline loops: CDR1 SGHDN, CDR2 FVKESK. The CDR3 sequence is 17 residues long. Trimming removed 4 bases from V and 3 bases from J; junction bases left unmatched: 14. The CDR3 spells CASSRTVSWRGVYEQYF. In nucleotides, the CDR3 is TGTGCCAGCAGCCGGACAGTTTCATGGCGGGGGGTCTACGAGCAGTACTTC.

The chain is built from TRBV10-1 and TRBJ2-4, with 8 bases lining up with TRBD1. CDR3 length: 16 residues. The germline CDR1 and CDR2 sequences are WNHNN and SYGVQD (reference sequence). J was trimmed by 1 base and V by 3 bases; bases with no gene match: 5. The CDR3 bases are TGCGCCAGCAGTGAAGGGACAGGTGTGGCCAAAAACATTCAGTACTTC. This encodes CASSEGTGVAKNIQYF.

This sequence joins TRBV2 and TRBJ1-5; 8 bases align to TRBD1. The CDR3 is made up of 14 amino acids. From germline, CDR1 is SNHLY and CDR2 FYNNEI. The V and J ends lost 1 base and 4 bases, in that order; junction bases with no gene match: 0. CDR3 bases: TGTGCCAGCAGTGAAGGACAGGGGAATCAGCCCCAGCATTTT. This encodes CASSEGQGNQPQHF.

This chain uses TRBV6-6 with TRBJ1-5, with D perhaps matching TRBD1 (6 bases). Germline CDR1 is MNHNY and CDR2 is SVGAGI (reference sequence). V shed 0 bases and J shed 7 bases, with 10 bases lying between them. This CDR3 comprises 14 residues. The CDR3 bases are TGTGCCAGCAGTTACTCGGGGACATGGCAGCCCCAGCATTTT. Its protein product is CASSYSGTWQPQHF.

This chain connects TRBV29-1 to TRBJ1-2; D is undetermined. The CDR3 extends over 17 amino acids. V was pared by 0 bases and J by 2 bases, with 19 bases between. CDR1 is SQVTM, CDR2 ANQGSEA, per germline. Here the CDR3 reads CSVEDPSGKGGNYGYTF. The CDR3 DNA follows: TGCAGCGTTGAAGATCCTTCCGGGAAGGGTGGAAACTATGGCTACACCTTC.

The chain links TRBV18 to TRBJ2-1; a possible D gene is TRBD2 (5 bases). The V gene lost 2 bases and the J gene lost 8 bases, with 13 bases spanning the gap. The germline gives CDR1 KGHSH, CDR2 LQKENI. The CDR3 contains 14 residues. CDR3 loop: CASSPRTGRDEQFF. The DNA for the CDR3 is TGTGCCAGCTCACCAAGGACCGGGCGGGATGAGCAGTTCTTC.

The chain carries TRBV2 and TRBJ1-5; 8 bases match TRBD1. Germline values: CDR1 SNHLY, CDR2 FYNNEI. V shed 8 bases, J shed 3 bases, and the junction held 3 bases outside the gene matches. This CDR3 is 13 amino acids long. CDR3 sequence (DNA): TGTGCCAGCGACAGGGGAAACAATCAGCCCCAGCATTTT. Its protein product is CASDRGNNQPQHF. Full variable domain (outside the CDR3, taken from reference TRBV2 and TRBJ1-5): EPEVTQTPSHQVTQMGQEVILRCVPISNHLYFYWYRQILGQKVEFLVSFYNNEISEKSEIFDDQFSVERPDGSNFTLKIRSTKLEDSAMYFCASDRGNNQPQHFGDGTRLSIL.

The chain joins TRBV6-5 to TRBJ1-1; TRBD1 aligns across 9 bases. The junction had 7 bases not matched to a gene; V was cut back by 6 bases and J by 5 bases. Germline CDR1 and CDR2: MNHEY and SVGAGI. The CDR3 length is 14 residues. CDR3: CASSNNRGRTEAFF. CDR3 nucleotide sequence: TGTGCCAGCAGCAACAACAGGGGGCGGACTGAAGCTTTCTTT.

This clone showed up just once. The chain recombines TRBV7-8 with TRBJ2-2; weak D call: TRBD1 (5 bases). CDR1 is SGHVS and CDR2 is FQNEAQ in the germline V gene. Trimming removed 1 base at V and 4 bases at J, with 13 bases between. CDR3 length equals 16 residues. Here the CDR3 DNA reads TGTGCCAGCAGCTTAGGTGCAGGGTGGGGCACCGGGGAGCTGTTTTTT. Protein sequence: CASSLGAGWGTGELFF.

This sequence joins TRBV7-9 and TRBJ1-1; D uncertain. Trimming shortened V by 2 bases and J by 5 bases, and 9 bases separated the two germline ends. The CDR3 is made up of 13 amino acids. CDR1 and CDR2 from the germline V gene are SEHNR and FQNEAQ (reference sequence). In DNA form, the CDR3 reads TGTGCCAGCAGCTTACCTCCCGGTACTGAAGCTTTCTTT. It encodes CASSLPPGTEAFF.